Sequencing of this T cell receptor (beta chain) was carried out in a study of sequential checkpoint blockade in melanoma. Background on the study: TCRbeta immunosequencing was performed on DNA from 91 pretreatment melanoma tumor samples. Matched biopsies came pretreatment and at week 13 for about 24 patients. Regarding the study as a whole: Patients with week-13 increases in T-cell fraction and clonality benefited about 30 times more often. For nivolumab-first patients, baseline tumor clonality was associated with response.

The CDR3 extends over 15 amino acids. Germline assignment: CDR1 SGHNT and CDR2 YENEEA. The V gene lost 0 bases and the J gene lost 7 bases, with 10 bases spanning the gap. As to treatment: randomized to nivolumab then ipilimumab (arm A) or the reverse (arm B). As concerns this clone: The antigen remains unidentified.

TCRdb keeps only in-frame clones here, not all; method: immunoSEQ multiplex PCR. The table shows just over 200 clones, with around 20% occurring only once. This TCR derives from a human donor with melanoma. Sequenced material: tumor tissue (inferred from file names), taken from a patient given nivolumab and ipilimumab in sequence. The rearrangement uses TRBV11-3 and TRBJ1-6; no reliable D call. CDR3 in DNA: TGTGCCAGCAGCTTAGATTTTGGAGGGAATTCACCCCTCCACTTT. Amino acid sequence: CASSLDFGGNSPLHF.